This T cell receptor (beta chain) was recorded in a study of control samples from healthy donors and cancer patients (TCRdb year 2020). Library preparation employed the immunoSEQ multiplex PCR assay. TCRdb limited this immuneACCESS table to in-frame rearrangements with V and J called. A share of clones is missing; checked studies link under half to unresolved V genes, and the rest is unexplained. The table for this sample lists approximately 120,000 clones; around 89% of them were counted only once. The top ten clonotypes cover 15% to 20% of the sample. The germline V gene sets CDR1 to SGHTA and CDR2 to FQGNSA. Trimming takes 0 bases off V and 2 bases off J; junction bases not matched to a gene: 14. CDR3 length: 19 amino acids, cysteine to phenylalanine. CDR3 DNA only is kept here, 57 bases in frame from base 1. On this clone: Which antigen it targets is not known. Base-call qualities are not available, and no considerably larger clone is one nucleotide away.

Sequencing input: blood. The source of this sequence is a woman in her forties or fifties in good health. The sequence is built from TRBV7-2 and TRBJ2-3, with TRBD2 identical over 7 junction bases. Here the CDR3 is given as CASSLAHGSGAAPTDTQYF. Here is the DNA: TGTGCCAGCAGCTTAGCCCACGGAAGCGGGGCCGCTCCCACAGATACGCAGTATTTT. The full variable domain, completed from the reference TRBV7-2 and TRBJ2-3 proteins outside the CDR3, reads GAGVSQSPSNKVTEKGKDVELRCDPISGHTALYWYRQSLGQGLEFLIYFQGNSAPDKSGLPSDRFSAERTGGSVSTLTIQRTQQEDSAVYLCASSLAHGSGAAPTDTQYFGPGTRLTVL.